These 15 T cell receptor beta chains were sequenced from one sample in a study of blood T cell repertoires in COVID-19. Here immunoSEQ multiplex PCR was the method, and the copy in TCRdb shows in-frame clones only, minus some. The sample includes some 290,000 clones, almost 90% of them seen just once. Sequenced: peripheral blood. These receptors were taken from a woman younger than 45 with COVID-19, enrolled during active disease.

In the case of this clone: The germline gene is not matched at one end of the junction; a read error may be the cause. The CDR3 loop reads CASSFAGTRFTNTQYF. DNA of the CDR3: TGTGCCAGCAGCTTCGCCGGGACTAGGTTCACAAATACGCAGTATTTT. V usage is TRBV7-8 and J usage is TRBJ2-3; 8 nucleotides line up with TRBD2. The CDR3 is 16 residues long. Germline CDR1 is SGHVS and CDR2 is FQNEAQ.

This chain uses TRBV11-3 with TRBJ2-3; the D is unclear. V gave up 5 bases and J gave up 0 bases, with 6 bases separating them. This CDR3 is 13 amino acids long. Per germline, CDR1 SGHNT and CDR2 YENEEA. The CDR3 here is CASSATSTDTQYF. Written as DNA, the CDR3 is TGTGCCAGCAGCGCGACTAGCACAGATACGCAGTATTTT.

The V call is TRBV7-9, the J call TRBJ1-6, with TRBD1 as a possible D gene (5 bases). Germline CDR1 reads SEHNR; CDR2 reads FQNEAQ (reference sequence). The length of the CDR3 is 14 residues. V gave up 2 bases and J gave up 8 bases, with 10 bases separating them. The CDR3 nucleotides are TGTGCCAGCAGCTTATCTCAGGGTCATTCACCCCTCCACTTT. This translates into CASSLSQGHSPLHF.

J is TRBJ1-4 and V is TRBV28; a weak D match, TRBD1 (5 bases). The length of the CDR3 is 14 residues. The germline V gene has CDR1 MDHEN and CDR2 SYDVKM. Trimming removed 5 bases at V and 8 bases at J, with 15 bases between. The CDR3 nucleotides are TGTGCCAGCAGTCGCGGGACTTCTGAAGAAAAACTGTTTTTT. It is translated as CASSRGTSEEKLFF.

The chain has TRBV7-3 and TRBJ2-2, with TRBD1 identical over 9 bases. Looked up from germline, CDR1 is SGHTA and CDR2 is FQGTGA. V lost 4 bases and J lost 6; bases outside the gene matches: 15. The CDR3 loop spans 18 amino acids. The CDR3, as DNA: TGTGCCAGCAGCTCGATCGCCCGGGGGACAGGGAATCCCGGGGAGCTGTTTTTT. It specifies CASSSIARGTGNPGELFF.

The chain recombines TRBV4-2 with TRBJ2-3, with 11 bases lining up with TRBD2. Germline trimming cut 1 base from V and 1 base from J; bases unmatched to any gene: 4. This CDR3 spans 17 amino acids. Germline V CDR1 and CDR2: LGHNA, YNFKEQ. The CDR3 coding sequence is TGTGCCAGCAGCCAAGCGTTACTAGCGGGAGGCACAGATACGCAGTATTTT. Translated, it gives CASSQALLAGGTDTQYF.

This chain uses TRBV7-3 with TRBJ1-1, with a weak D call TRBD1 (5 bases). Germline values: CDR1 SGHTA, CDR2 FQGTGA. The CDR3 consists of 15 residues. Trimming took off 1 base at V and 1 base at J, with 10 bases between the two ends. CDR3 in DNA: TGTGCCAGCAGCTTAAGGTTAGGGGAGAACACTGAAGCTTTCTTT. Translating it yields CASSLRLGENTEAFF.

V usage is TRBV3-1 (or the pseudogene TRBV3-2) and J usage is TRBJ2-1; 7 nucleotides agree with TRBD2. This CDR3 has 15 residues. V lost 0 bases, J lost 4 bases, and 3 bases stayed unmatched. Per germline, CDR1 LGHDT and CDR2 YNNKEL (reference sequence). In DNA, the CDR3 is TGTGCCAGCAGCCAAGAGGGGGGAGGGTACAATGAGCAGTTCTTC. Translated, it gives CASSQEGGGYNEQFF.

The chain joins TRBV5-1 to TRBJ1-2, with TRBD1 identical over 7 bases. The CDR3 runs to 15 residues. From germline, CDR1 is SGHRS and CDR2 YFSETQ. Unmatched junction bases numbered 8, after V lost 1 base and J lost 5 bases. CDR3 sequence reads: CASSLTQGPGYGYTF. The CDR3, as DNA: TGCGCCAGCAGCTTGACACAGGGGCCCGGATATGGCTACACCTTC. Looking up the rest from reference TRBV5-1 and TRBJ1-2 gives the full variable domain: KAGVTQTPRYLIKTRGQQVTLSCSPISGHRSVSWYQQTPGQGLQFLFEYFSETQRNKGNFPGRFSGRQFSNSRSEMNVSTLELGDSALYLCASSLTQGPGYGYTFGSGTRLTVV.

The chain's CDR3 is CASSQVVIASYEQYF. For the CDR3, the DNA is TGCGCCAGCAGCCAAGTGGTGATAGCGTCCTACGAGCAGTACTTC. This rearrangement joins TRBV4-1 to TRBJ2-5; the D gene is possibly TRBD2 (5 bases). The end of the DNA aligns better with TRBJ2-7, so the J call may be wrong. The V gene's germline CDR1 is MGHRA and CDR2 YSYEKL. The CDR3 extends over 15 amino acids.

This chain links TRBV2 with TRBJ2-1; a possible D gene is TRBD2 (6 bases). Germline values: CDR1 SNHLY, CDR2 FYNNEI. This CDR3 comprises 13 residues. V gave up 5 bases and J gave up 7 bases, with 12 bases separating them. CDR3 coding DNA: TGTGCCAGCAGTTCGGTAGGGAGGAATGAGCAGTTCTTC. Amino acid sequence: CASSSVGRNEQFF.

This chain joins TRBV7-2 and TRBJ1-1; 9 nucleotides agree with TRBD1. The junction had 0 bases not matched to a gene; V was cut back by 1 base and J by 0 bases. The CDR3 sequence is 15 residues long. Germline loops: CDR1 SGHTA, CDR2 FQGNSA. Here the CDR3 reads CASSLGDRVNTEAFF. In DNA form, the CDR3 reads TGTGCCAGCAGCTTAGGGGACAGGGTGAACACTGAAGCTTTCTTT.

The V call is TRBV5-4, the J call TRBJ2-1; TRBD2 agrees at 7 bases. This CDR3 contains 15 residues. The V gene's germline CDR1 is SGHNT and CDR2 YYREEE (reference sequence). With V trimmed by 1 base and J by 4 bases, 5 bases remained unmatched. Here the CDR3 reads CASSLTGAGYNEQFF. The CDR3 nucleotides read TGTGCCAGCAGCTTGACTGGAGCGGGGTACAATGAGCAGTTCTTC.

To note about this clone: The DNA is left out, because the CDR3 cannot be placed on it with certainty; the CDR3 is given as TCRdb lists it. The chain has TRBV9 and TRBJ2-1; the table assigns TRBD2, which was not confirmed against the DNA. The CDR3 length is 14 residues, termini included. CDR1 is SGDLS, CDR2 YYNGEE, per germline. CDR3 protein: CASSVGGGSLVKFF.

The chain is built from TRBV28 and TRBJ1-5; D gene unclear. CDR1 and CDR2 from the germline V gene are MDHEN and SYDVKM. The CDR3 covers 12 residues. Trimming left V 6 bases short and J 3 bases short, with 6 bases between. CDR3 region: CASREFNQPQHF. CDR3 nucleotides: TGTGCCAGCAGGGAGTTCAATCAGCCCCAGCATTTT.